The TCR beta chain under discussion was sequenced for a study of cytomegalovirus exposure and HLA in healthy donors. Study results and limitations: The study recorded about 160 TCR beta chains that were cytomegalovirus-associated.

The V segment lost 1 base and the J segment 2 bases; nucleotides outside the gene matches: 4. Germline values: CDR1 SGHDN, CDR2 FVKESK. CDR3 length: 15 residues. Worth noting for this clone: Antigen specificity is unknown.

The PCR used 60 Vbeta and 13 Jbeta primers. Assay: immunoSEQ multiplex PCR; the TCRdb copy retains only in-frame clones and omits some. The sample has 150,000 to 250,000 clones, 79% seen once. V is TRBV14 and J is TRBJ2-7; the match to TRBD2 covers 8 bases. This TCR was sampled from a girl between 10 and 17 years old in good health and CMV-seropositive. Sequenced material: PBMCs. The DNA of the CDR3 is TGTGCCAGCAGCCAAGTGGGCGGGGGGACCTACGAGCAGTACTTC. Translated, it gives CASSQVGGGTYEQYF.